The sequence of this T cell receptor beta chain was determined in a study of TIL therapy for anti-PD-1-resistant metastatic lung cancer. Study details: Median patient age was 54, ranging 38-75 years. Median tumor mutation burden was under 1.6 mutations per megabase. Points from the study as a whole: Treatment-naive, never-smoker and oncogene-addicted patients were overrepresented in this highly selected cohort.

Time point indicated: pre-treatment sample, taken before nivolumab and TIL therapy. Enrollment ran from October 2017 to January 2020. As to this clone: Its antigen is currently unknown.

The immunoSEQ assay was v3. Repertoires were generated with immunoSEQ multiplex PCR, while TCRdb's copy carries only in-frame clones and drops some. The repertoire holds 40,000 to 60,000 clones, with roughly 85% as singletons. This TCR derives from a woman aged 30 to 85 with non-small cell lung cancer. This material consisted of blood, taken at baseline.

CDR3 region: CASRDAGTSGGELFF. CDR3 nucleotides: TGTGCCAGCAGAGATGCCGGGACTAGCGGCGGGGAGCTGTTTTTT. The V call is TRBV28, the J call TRBJ2-2, with 11 bases identical to TRBD2. The CDR3 has 15 residues. The germline CDR1 and CDR2 sequences are MDHEN and SYDVKM. V lost 6 bases and J lost 7; bases outside the gene matches: 7.